This TCR beta chain was recorded in a study of technical replicates of blood from several donors. Germline CDR1 is MGHRA and CDR2 is YSYEKL. V lost 0 bases and J 5 bases, leaving 10 bases between the germline ends. This CDR3 contains 14 residues. Produced via immunoSEQ multiplex PCR; TCRdb's table is partial and in-frame only. The sample yields about 75,000 clones, approximately 97% seen once. V usage is TRBV4-1 and J usage is TRBJ1-2, with a possible D match to TRBD1 (6 bases). The source is a human donor in good health. Material: T cells isolated from PBMCs. In DNA form, the CDR3 reads TGCGCCAGCAGCCAAGATGACGGACAGTATGGCTACACCTTC. It yields the protein CASSQDDGQYGYTF.